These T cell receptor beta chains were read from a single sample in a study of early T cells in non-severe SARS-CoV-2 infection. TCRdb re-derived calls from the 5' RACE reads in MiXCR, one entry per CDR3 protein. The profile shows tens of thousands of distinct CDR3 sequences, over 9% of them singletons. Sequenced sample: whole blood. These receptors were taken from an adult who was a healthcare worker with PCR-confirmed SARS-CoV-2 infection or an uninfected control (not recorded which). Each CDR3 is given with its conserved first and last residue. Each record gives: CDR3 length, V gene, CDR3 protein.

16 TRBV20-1 CSAPSAGRGNNQPQHF
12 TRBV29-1 CSVTGQGTEAFF
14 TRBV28 CASSLFLAKNIQYF
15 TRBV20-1 CSARDGDRGRYEQYF
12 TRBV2 CASGQGQETQYF
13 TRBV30 CASGRGSNQPQHF
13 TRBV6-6 CASIQGVNQPQHF
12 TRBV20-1 CSAGLAGETQYF
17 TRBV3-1 CASSQAPGGATTDTQYF
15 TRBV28 CASSPTGTGGFEQYF
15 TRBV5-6 CASSPRGTLGQKLFF
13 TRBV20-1 CSAAVGGSYEQYF
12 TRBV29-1 CSADQDYYGYTF
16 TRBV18 CASSPLGREASYGYTF
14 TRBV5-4 CASSSGGAGDTQYF
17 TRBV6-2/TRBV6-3 CASSSPGFWGANNEQFF
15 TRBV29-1 CSVGPSGVSTDTQYF
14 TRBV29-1 CSVQGTGQMALQYF
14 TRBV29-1 CSVFGTDRTYGYTF
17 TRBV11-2 CASSLPRRRGSSYEQYF
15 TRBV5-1 CASRAGGKYQETQYF
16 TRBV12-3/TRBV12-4 CASSLGLAGFSDTQYF
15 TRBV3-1 CASKNSPNSNQPQHF
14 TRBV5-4 CASSGRGTATEAFF
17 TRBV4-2 CASSQAGLAGITGELFF
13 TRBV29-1 CSVDRANTGELFF
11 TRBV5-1 CASSLNYEQYF
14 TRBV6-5 CASSYSYDTYEQYF
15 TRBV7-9 CASSPGGQSLYGYTF
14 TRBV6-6 CASSTRVRSYEQYF
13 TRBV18 CASSPQGNQPQHF
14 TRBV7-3 CASSLRPGRETQYF
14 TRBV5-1 CASSREHQNTEAFF
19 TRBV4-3 CASSQDQSGGEGLMAEAFF
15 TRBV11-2 CASSLAAGAYNEQFF
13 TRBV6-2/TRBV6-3 CVTRGALTGELFF
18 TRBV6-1 CASMIRGAGPYSTNEQFF
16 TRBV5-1 CASSFPGTMGTGELFF
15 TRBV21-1 CASSKEGGDSYEQYF
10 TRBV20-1 CSAAGTEAFF
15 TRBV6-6 CASSGYGSGTGELFF
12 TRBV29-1 CSVVTATDTQYF
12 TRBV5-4 CASSPPAREQFF
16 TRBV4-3 CASSQEGGTGRSPLHF
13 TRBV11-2 CASSLERGQEAFF
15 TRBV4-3 CASSQGGGRGEKLFF
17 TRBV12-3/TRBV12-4 CASSFDLEDPTSNEQFF
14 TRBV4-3 CASSQAGGSETQYF
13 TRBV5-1 CASSLPNSYEQYF
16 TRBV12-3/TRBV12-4 CASSLGQGTHTGELFF
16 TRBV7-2 CASSPSSRGNTGELFF
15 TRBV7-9 CASSSGTGKHNEQFF
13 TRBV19 CASSPVPGYEQYF
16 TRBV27 CASIPIGDRGHETQYF
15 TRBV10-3 CAISKGDRDNSPLHF